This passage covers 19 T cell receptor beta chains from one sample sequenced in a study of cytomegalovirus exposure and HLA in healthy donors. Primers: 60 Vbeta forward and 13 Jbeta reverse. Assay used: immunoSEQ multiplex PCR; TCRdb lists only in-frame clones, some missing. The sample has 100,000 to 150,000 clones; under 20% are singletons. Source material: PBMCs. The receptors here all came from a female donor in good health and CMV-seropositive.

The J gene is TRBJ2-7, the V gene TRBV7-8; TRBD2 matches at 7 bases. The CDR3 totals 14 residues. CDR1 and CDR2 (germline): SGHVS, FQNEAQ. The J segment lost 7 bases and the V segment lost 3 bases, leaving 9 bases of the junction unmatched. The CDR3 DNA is TGTGCCAGCAGCTTGACTAGCTCCTGGGATGAGCAGTACTTC. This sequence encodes CASSLTSSWDEQYF.

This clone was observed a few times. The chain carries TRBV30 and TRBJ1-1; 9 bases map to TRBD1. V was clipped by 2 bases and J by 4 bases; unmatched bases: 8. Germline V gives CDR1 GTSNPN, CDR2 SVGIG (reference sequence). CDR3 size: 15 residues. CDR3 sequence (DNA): TGTGCCTGGAGTCCCGGGGACAGGGAACGCACTGAAGCTTTCTTT. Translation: CAWSPGDRERTEAFF.

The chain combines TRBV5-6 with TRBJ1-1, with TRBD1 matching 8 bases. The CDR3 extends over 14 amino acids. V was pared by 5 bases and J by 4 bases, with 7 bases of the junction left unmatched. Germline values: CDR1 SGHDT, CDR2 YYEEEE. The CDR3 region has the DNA TGTGCCAGCAGGGGGGGGACAGGAGCCACTGAAGCTTTCTTT. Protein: CASRGGTGATEAFF.

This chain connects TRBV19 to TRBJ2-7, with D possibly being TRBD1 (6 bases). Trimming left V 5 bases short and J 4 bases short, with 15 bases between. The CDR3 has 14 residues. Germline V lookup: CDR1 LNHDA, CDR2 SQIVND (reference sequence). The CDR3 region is CASSATRDKYEQYF. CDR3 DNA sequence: TGTGCCAGTAGTGCAACCCGGGACAAGTACGAGCAGTACTTC.

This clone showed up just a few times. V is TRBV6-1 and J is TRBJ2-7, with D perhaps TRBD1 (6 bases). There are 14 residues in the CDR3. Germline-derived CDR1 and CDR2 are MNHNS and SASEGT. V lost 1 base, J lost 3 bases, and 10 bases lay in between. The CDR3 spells CASSEGTEIYEQYF. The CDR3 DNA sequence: TGTGCCAGCAGTGAAGGGACAGAGATCTACGAGCAGTACTTC.

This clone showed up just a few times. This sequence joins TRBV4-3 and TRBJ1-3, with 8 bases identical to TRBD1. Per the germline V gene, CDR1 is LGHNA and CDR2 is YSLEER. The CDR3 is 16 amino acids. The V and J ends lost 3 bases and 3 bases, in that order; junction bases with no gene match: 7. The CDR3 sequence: CASSQNTGGFGNTIYF. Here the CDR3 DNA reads TGCGCCAGCAGCCAGAACACAGGGGGGTTTGGAAACACCATATATTTT.

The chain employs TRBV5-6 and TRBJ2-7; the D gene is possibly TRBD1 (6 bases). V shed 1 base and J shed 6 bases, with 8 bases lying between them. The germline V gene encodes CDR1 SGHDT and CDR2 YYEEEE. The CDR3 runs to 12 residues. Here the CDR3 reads CASSLLGGEQYF. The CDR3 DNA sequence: TGTGCCAGCAGCTTGCTAGGGGGCGAGCAGTACTTC.

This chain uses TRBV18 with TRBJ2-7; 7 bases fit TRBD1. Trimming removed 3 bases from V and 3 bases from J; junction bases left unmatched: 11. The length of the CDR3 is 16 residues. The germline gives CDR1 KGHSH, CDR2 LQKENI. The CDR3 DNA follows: TGTGCCAGCTCACCCAACCCGACAGGGAATGGCTACGAGCAGTACTTC. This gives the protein CASSPNPTGNGYEQYF.

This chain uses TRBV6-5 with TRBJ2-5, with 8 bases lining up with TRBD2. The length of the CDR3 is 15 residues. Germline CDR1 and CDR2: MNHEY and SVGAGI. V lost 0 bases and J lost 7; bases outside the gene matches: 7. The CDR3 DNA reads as TGTGCCAGCAGTTACTCCCGGGGGGGATGGGCGACCCAGTACTTC. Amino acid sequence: CASSYSRGGWATQYF.

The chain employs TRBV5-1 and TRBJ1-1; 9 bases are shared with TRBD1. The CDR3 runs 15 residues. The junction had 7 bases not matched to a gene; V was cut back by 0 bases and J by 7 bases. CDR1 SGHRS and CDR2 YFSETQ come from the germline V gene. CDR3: CASSLVGTGRDEAFF. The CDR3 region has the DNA TGCGCCAGCAGCTTGGTGGGGACAGGGAGGGATGAAGCTTTCTTT.

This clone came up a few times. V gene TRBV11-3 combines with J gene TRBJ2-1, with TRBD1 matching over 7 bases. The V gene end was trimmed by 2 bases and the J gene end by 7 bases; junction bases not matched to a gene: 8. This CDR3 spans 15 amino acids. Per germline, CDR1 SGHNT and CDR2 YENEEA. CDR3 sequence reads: CASSLRQGRENEQFF. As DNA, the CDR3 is TGTGCCAGCAGCTTACGACAGGGTAGGGAGAATGAGCAGTTCTTC. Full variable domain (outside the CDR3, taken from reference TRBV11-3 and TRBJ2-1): EAGVVQSPRYKIIEKKQPVAFWCNPISGHNTLYWYLQNLGQGPELLIRYENEEAVDDSQLPKDRFSAERLKGVDSTLKIQPAELGDSAVYLCASSLRQGRENEQFFGPGTRLTVL.

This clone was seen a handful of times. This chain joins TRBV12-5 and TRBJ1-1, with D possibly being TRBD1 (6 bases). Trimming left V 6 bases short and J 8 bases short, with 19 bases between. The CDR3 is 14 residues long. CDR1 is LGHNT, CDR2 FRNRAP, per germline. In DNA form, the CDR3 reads TGTGCTAGTGGCGTCGAGACAGGCGGGTTCGAAGCTTTCTTT. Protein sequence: CASGVETGGFEAFF.

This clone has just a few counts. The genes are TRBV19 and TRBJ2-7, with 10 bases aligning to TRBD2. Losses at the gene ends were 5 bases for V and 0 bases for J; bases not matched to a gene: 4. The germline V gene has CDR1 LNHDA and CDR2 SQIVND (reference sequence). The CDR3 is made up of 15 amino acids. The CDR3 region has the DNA TGTGCCAGTAGTCTACTAGCGGGGAGCTCCTACGAGCAGTACTTC. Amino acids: CASSLLAGSSYEQYF.

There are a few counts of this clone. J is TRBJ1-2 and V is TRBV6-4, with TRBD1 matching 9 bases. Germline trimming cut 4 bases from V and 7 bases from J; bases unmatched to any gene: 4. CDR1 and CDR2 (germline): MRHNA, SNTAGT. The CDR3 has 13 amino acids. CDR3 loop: CASSAGQGTGYTF. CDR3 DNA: TGTGCCAGCAGTGCCGGACAGGGGACTGGCTACACCTTC.

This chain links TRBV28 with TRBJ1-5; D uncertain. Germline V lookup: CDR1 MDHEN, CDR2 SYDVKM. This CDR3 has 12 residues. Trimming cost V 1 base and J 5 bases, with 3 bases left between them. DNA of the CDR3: TGTGCCAGCAGTTTATTAGATCAGCCCCAGCATTTT. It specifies CASSLLDQPQHF.

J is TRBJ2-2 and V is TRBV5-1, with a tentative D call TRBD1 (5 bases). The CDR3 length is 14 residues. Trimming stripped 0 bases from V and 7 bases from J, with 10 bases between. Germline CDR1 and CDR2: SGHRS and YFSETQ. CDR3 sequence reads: CASSLGQSGGELFF. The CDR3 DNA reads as TGCGCCAGCAGCTTGGGACAGTCCGGCGGGGAGCTGTTTTTT.

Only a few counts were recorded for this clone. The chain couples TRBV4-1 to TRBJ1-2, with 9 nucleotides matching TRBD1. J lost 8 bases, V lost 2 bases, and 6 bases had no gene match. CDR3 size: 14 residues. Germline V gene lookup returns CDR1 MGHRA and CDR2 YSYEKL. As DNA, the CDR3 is TGCGCCAGCAGCCAAAACGGACAGGGGAGCGGCTACACCTTC. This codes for CASSQNGQGSGYTF.

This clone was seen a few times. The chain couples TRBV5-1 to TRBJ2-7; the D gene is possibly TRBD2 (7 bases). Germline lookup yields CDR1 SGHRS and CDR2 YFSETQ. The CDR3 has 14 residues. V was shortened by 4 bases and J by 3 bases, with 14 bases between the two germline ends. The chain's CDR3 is CASSQTGGGYEQYF. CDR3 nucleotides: TGCGCCAGCAGCCAAACGGGGGGCGGCTACGAGCAGTACTTC.

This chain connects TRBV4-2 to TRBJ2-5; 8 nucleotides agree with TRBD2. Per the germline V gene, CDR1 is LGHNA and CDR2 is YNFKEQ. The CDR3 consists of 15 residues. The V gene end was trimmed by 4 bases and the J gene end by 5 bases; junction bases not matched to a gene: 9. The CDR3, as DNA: TGTGCCAGCAGCCCTAGAGCGGGAGTGGTTGAGACCCAGTACTTC. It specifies CASSPRAGVVETQYF.